Listed here is a single T cell receptor (beta chain). The PCR ran on 60 Vbeta and 13 Jbeta primers. Data came from immunoSEQ multiplex PCR; TCRdb stores just in-frame clones and leaves some out. Among 130,000 or so clones, about four fifths were seen once, and the ten largest hold more than 2.5%. These data originate in a study of cytomegalovirus exposure and HLA in healthy donors. The germline CDR1 and CDR2 sequences are MNHEY and SMNVEV (reference sequence). The V segment lost 2 bases and the J segment 11 bases; nucleotides outside the gene matches: 8. CDR3 size: 14 residues. Sequencing was carried out using PBMCs. V is TRBV27 and J is TRBJ2-5, with 10 bases lining up with TRBD2. This sequence originates from a man between 18 and 29 years old in good health and CMV-seropositive. CDR3 sequence (DNA): TGTGCCAGCAGTTTAGCTAGCGGGGGTTCTGGGCAGTACTTC. As protein: CASSLASGGSGQYF.